This TCR beta chain was documented in a study of OX40 agonist ivuxolimab in advanced cancers. As for the study in general: Patients were dosed with the agonistic anti-OX40 (CD134) antibody ivuxolimab. At doses from 0.01 to 10 mg/kg, patients were given intravenous ivuxolimab every 2 weeks. Study-level results: The study did not work out the antigen specificity of the expanded peripheral T cells.

This table comes from immunoSEQ multiplex PCR, and its TCRdb copy is limited to in-frame clones, with some not included. The table shows some 96,000 clones, with roughly 83% occurring only once. To note about this clone: Antigen: not known.

V was trimmed by 4 bases and J by 5 bases, leaving 15 bases between them. The CDR3 spans 14 residues. CDR1 and CDR2 from the germline V gene are SGHNT and YYREEE (reference sequence). The sample in question was CD4+ or CD8+ T cells sorted from blood, obtained in a trial of the OX40 agonist ivuxolimab. This clonotype was sampled from an adult with an advanced solid tumor such as melanoma, head and neck, liver or kidney cancer. V is TRBV5-4 and J is TRBJ1-1; D is perhaps TRBD1 (5 bases). CDR3 sequence reads: CASSRDRKGTEAFF. The DNA for the CDR3 is TGTGCCAGCAGCCGGGACCGGAAGGGAACTGAAGCTTTCTTT.